Shown below are 27 T cell receptor beta chains from a single sample sequenced in a study of T cells in Graves' hyperthyroidism and ophthalmopathy (dated by TCRdb to between 2018 and 2021). Library preparation employed multiplex PCR. Data came from an Illumina HiSeq 2000. The TCR beta CDR3 regions were amplified from RNA transcripts. A first-round RT-PCR of the TCR CDR3 used the HTBI primer set with the Qiagen OneStep RT-PCR kit. TCRdb handled the public reads itself, with Q25 trimming in fastp and clone calling in MiXCR, and kept productive beta chains. Rows merge per CDR3 protein into single entries with the most common DNA and genes. In all, the sample holds about 840,000 distinct CDR3 sequences, and 38% of those were seen once. About 8.9% of the sample goes to the ten largest clones. Sequencing used blood. The receptors shown here come from a man in his late teens or twenties with Graves' hyperthyroidism.

This clonotype was counted only a few times. V gene TRBV7-6 combines with J gene TRBJ2-7; D may be TRBD2 (5 bases). The CDR3 spans 15 residues. The V end lost 8 bases, the J end lost 3 bases, and 20 bases lay between the germline ends. Germline-derived CDR1 and CDR2 are SGHVS and FNYEAQ. The CDR3 reads CASGPRAGVIYEQYF. In nucleotides, the CDR3 is TGTGCCAGCGGGCCCCGCGCCGGGGTCATCTACGAGCAGTACTTC. Filled out from reference TRBV7-6 and TRBJ2-7, the complete variable domain reads GAGVSQSPRYKVTKRGQDVALRCDPISGHVSLYWYRQALGQGPEFLTYFNYEAQQDKSGLPNDRFSAERPEGSISTLTIQRTEQRDSAMYRCASGPRAGVIYEQYFGPGTRLTVT.

The chain combines TRBV29-1 with TRBJ1-1, with no clear D. There are 12 residues in the CDR3. Per the germline V gene, CDR1 is SQVTM and CDR2 is ANQGSEA. The germline V and J ends were trimmed by 5 bases and 1 base, with 8 bases remaining between them. CDR3 amino acids: CSVMTANTEAFF. The CDR3 DNA reads as TGCAGCGTTATGACCGCGAACACTGAAGCTTTCTTT.

In this sample, this clonotype turned up a few times. The chain links TRBV10-3 to TRBJ1-2; 9 bases line up with TRBD1. J lost 4 bases, V lost 10 bases, and 4 bases had no gene match. The CDR3 spans 12 residues. CDR1 is ENHRY and CDR2 is SYGVKD in the germline V gene. The CDR3 here is CATGTGIYGYTF. CDR3 bases: TGTGCCACCGGGACAGGGATCTATGGCTACACCTTC.

V is TRBV7-9 and J is TRBJ2-2, with D maybe TRBD2 (5 bases). The CDR3 loop spans 18 amino acids. In germline, CDR1 is SEHNR, CDR2 FQNEAQ (reference sequence). Trimming shortened V by 1 base and J by 2 bases, and 17 bases separated the two germline ends. CDR3 DNA sequence: TGTGCCAGCAGCTTAGGTCGATCGCTAGCTGTAAACACCGGGGAGCTGTTTTTT. This translates into CASSLGRSLAVNTGELFF.

In the case of this clonotype: A read error may be the cause here, since a much bigger clone is one base away. This chain connects TRBV20-1 to TRBJ2-7; unclear D gene. The germline V gene encodes CDR1 DFQATT and CDR2 SNEGSKA (reference sequence). This CDR3 region has 14 residues. The CDR3 is CSVVKLAGSYEQYF. CDR3 DNA sequence: TGCAGCGTCGTTAAGTTGGCAGGTTCCTACGAGCAGTACTTC.

The rearrangement links TRBV7-9 to TRBJ1-3; D is ambiguous. V was shortened by 5 bases and J by 8 bases, with 13 bases between the two germline ends. The germline CDR1 and CDR2 sequences are SEHNR and FQNEAQ (reference sequence). CDR3 length: 13 amino acids. The CDR3 DNA reads TGTGCCAGCAGCCCCGGGCCAGAGGACACCATATATTTT. As protein: CASSPGPEDTIYF.

The chain carries TRBV10-3 and TRBJ2-5; TRBD1 matches at 12 bases. Germline lookup yields CDR1 ENHRY and CDR2 SYGVKD. The trim removed 10 bases at V and 7 bases at J, leaving 16 bases unmatched. The CDR3 length is 16 residues. CDR3 nucleotide sequence: TGTGCCAGCAGCTCCGGGACAGGGGGCTTCCGGGGGACCCAGTACTTC. Its protein product is CASSSGTGGFRGTQYF.

Many counts were recorded for this clonotype. V and J are TRBV19 and TRBJ2-5; maybe TRBD2 (6 bases). The CDR3 runs to 13 residues. V gave up 2 bases and J gave up 2 bases, with 6 bases separating them. Per the germline V gene, CDR1 is LNHDA and CDR2 is SQIVND (reference sequence). For the CDR3, the DNA is TGTGCCAGTAGTATACGGGGGCAAGAGACCCAGTACTTC. It codes for CASSIRGQETQYF.

This clonotype has a count of ten or more. The chain joins TRBV5-1 to TRBJ1-2; D remains ambiguous. V shed 0 bases and J shed 8 bases, with 14 bases lying between them. CDR3 length equals 14 residues. The germline gives CDR1 SGHRS, CDR2 YFSETQ. CDR3 bases: TGCGCCAGCAGCTTGGAAGATGTGGCGGGAGGCTACACCTTC. It translates to CASSLEDVAGGYTF. Supplemented by reference TRBV5-1 and TRBJ1-2, the full variable domain reads KAGVTQTPRYLIKTRGQQVTLSCSPISGHRSVSWYQQTPGQGLQFLFEYFSETQRNKGNFPGRFSGRQFSNSRSEMNVSTLELGDSALYLCASSLEDVAGGYTFGSGTRLTVV.

Turning to this clonotype: A much larger clone differs by one base, so this may be a read error. The V call is TRBV10-3, the J call TRBJ2-7; the match to TRBD2 covers 9 bases. CDR3 length equals 13 residues. Germline assignment: CDR1 ENHRY and CDR2 SYGVKD. V lost 4 bases and J lost 6; bases outside the gene matches: 4. The CDR3 here is CAISGLAGSEQYF. The CDR3, as DNA: TGTGCCATCAGTGGTCTAGCGGGGAGCGAGCAGTACTTC.

The chain carries TRBV4-2 and TRBJ2-7; D ambiguous. With 0 bases removed from V and 2 bases from J, the gap between germline ends came to 11 bases. The CDR3 is 15 amino acids. Germline CDR1 reads LGHNA; CDR2 reads YNFKEQ. CDR3 protein: CASSQDEIDTYEQYF. The CDR3 bases are TGTGCCAGCAGCCAAGATGAGATCGATACCTACGAGCAGTACTTC.

This CDR3 is CASSPLTNYGYTF. The CDR3 bases are TGTGCCAGCAGCCCCCTTACTAACTATGGCTACACCTTC. The J gene is TRBJ1-2, the V gene TRBV7-8; no definite D call. The germline V and J ends were trimmed by 5 bases and 0 bases, with 7 bases remaining between them. Germline V gives CDR1 SGHVS, CDR2 FQNEAQ. CDR3 length: 13 residues. Variable domain in full (rest from reference TRBV7-8 and TRBJ1-2): GAGVSQSPRYKVAKRGQDVALRCDPISGHVSLFWYQQALGQGPEFLTYFQNEAQLDKSGLPSDRFFAERPEGSVSTLKIQRTQQEDSAVYLCASSPLTNYGYTFGSGTRLTVV.

J is TRBJ2-7 and V is TRBV7-2; the match to TRBD1 covers 7 bases. Germline-derived CDR1 and CDR2 are SGHTA and FQGNSA. The CDR3 length is 14 residues. Trimming took 4 bases from V and 0 from J; bases not matched to a gene: 3. The CDR3 protein is CASSWDRYSYEQYF. CDR3 nucleotide sequence: TGTGCCAGCAGCTGGGACAGATACTCCTACGAGCAGTACTTC.

This clonotype was counted many times. The rearrangement joins TRBV9 to TRBJ1-5, with 9 bases lining up with TRBD1. The CDR3 totals 14 residues. Per the germline V gene, CDR1 is SGDLS and CDR2 is YYNGEE. Trimming took 3 bases from V and 5 from J; bases not matched to a gene: 3. The CDR3 loop reads CASSAGTGYQPQHF. In nucleotides, the CDR3 is TGTGCCAGCAGCGCAGGGACAGGGTATCAGCCCCAGCATTTT.

The V call is TRBV6-5, the J call TRBJ2-7, with D tentatively TRBD1 (5 bases). V was clipped by 4 bases and J by 0 bases, with 16 bases between them. The CDR3 loop spans 16 amino acids. The germline V gene encodes CDR1 MNHEY and CDR2 SVGAGI. CDR3 sequence: CASSLVQDISSYEQYF. CDR3 DNA sequence: TGTGCCAGCAGTTTAGTACAGGACATTAGCTCCTACGAGCAGTACTTC.

This clonotype was seen a handful of times. Written as DNA, the CDR3 is TGTGCCAGCAGCCCACCCCGCGGGGCGATCCAAGAGACCCAGTACTTC. This sequence encodes CASSPPRGAIQETQYF. The chain has TRBV25-1 and TRBJ2-5; weak D call: TRBD2 (6 bases). Trimming removed 6 bases from V and 1 base from J, with 18 bases in between. This CDR3 spans 16 amino acids. Germline CDR1 is MGHDK and CDR2 is SYGVNS.

The rearrangement links TRBV20-1 to TRBJ2-1; D unresolved. Germline lookup yields CDR1 DFQATT and CDR2 SNEGSKA (reference sequence). V gave up 6 bases and J gave up 3 bases, with 6 bases separating them. This CDR3 has 11 residues. CDR3 loop: CSASHYNEQFF. In nucleotides, the CDR3 is TGCAGTGCGTCCCACTACAATGAGCAGTTCTTC.

This clonotype was detected only a few times. This chain uses TRBV2 with TRBJ2-2, with 7 positions matching TRBD1. This CDR3 spans 17 amino acids. The germline V gene has CDR1 SNHLY and CDR2 FYNNEI. The ends lost 6 bases at V and 5 bases at J; junction bases unmatched: 15. The DNA for the CDR3 is TGTGCCAGCAGCCAGAGGGGGCCACTACTGAGGACCGGGGAGCTGTTTTTT. Its translation is CASSQRGPLLRTGELFF.

This clonotype showed up just a few times. V gene TRBV6-5 combines with J gene TRBJ2-7; a possible D gene is TRBD2 (5 bases). V gave up 7 bases and J gave up 5 bases, with 15 bases separating them. CDR1 MNHEY and CDR2 SVGAGI come from the germline V gene. There are 13 residues in the CDR3. This chain's CDR3 is CASTYEGTNEQYF. In nucleotides, the CDR3 is TGTGCCAGCACCTACGAGGGAACGAACGAGCAGTACTTC.

This clonotype was detected only a few times. A junction boundary mismatches the germline segment, possibly from a read error. The chain has TRBV2 and TRBJ1-3, with D maybe TRBD1 (5 bases). Germline V gives CDR1 SNHLY, CDR2 FYNNEI. The length of the CDR3 is 16 residues. The CDR3 DNA reads TGTGCCATCAGTGAGTGGGACGGACGCTCTGGAAACACCGTATATTTT. It specifies CAISEWDGRSGNTVYF.

The chain couples TRBV5-6 to TRBJ1-1; the match to TRBD1 covers 7 bases. V was clipped by 1 base and J by 7 bases; unmatched bases: 10. This CDR3 is 15 amino acids long. The germline V gene has CDR1 SGHDT and CDR2 YYEEEE. CDR3 nucleotides: TGTGCCAGCAGCTTGCGGACAGGATCGTCAATTGAAGCTTTCTTT. Translated, it gives CASSLRTGSSIEAFF.

The rearrangement links TRBV20-1 to TRBJ1-4, with TRBD1 as a possible D gene (6 bases). CDR3 size: 17 residues. Trimming left V 3 bases short and J 5 bases short, with 22 bases between. Per germline, CDR1 DFQATT and CDR2 SNEGSKA (reference sequence). The CDR3 loop is CSASHSGGAVVNEKLFF. CDR3 DNA: TGCAGTGCTAGCCACTCCGGGGGGGCAGTAGTCAATGAAAAACTGTTTTTT.

This clonotype was detected ten times or more. The chain has TRBV9 and TRBJ2-5; 7 bases match TRBD1. The V gene end was trimmed by 2 bases and the J gene end by 3 bases; junction bases not matched to a gene: 1. CDR3 length equals 13 residues. CDR1 and CDR2 from the germline V gene are SGDLS and YYNGEE. The CDR3 reads CASSVGTEETQYF. CDR3 nucleotides: TGTGCCAGCAGCGTCGGGACAGAAGAGACCCAGTACTTC.

This clonotype was picked up many times. The CDR3 loop is CASSASSLANYGYTF. The CDR3 nucleotides read TGTGCCAGCAGCGCGTCGAGTCTAGCTAACTATGGCTACACCTTC. V and J are TRBV9 and TRBJ1-2; D is ambiguous. Germline CDR1 SGDLS, CDR2 YYNGEE. V was pared by 3 bases and J by 0 bases, with 12 bases between. The CDR3 has 15 amino acids.

Remarks on this clonotype: This sequence may be a read error, since a much larger clone differs from it by one base. The CDR3 spells CASSFGQTGELFF. CDR3 nucleotide sequence: TGTGCCAGCAGCTTTGGACAGACCGGGGAGCTGTTTTTT. This sequence joins TRBV5-4 and TRBJ2-2; possibly TRBD1 for D (6 bases). The CDR3 runs to 13 residues. Germline V CDR1 and CDR2: SGHNT, YYREEE (reference sequence). Trimming stripped 2 bases from V and 5 bases from J, with 7 bases between.

This clonotype was recorded a few times. The chain is built from TRBV10-3 and TRBJ2-7, with D perhaps being TRBD1 or TRBD2 (6 bases each). V lost 10 bases and J 0 bases, leaving 19 bases between the germline ends. This CDR3 contains 15 residues. Germline CDR1 and CDR2: ENHRY and SYGVKD. The CDR3 spells CASTQGTAGSYEQYF. The CDR3 nucleotides read TGTGCCAGCACCCAGGGGACTGCCGGCTCCTACGAGCAGTACTTC.

As for this clonotype: This may arise from a read error, as a much more abundant clone is one base away. The genes are TRBV6-5 and TRBJ1-2; D not resolved. Per the germline V gene, CDR1 is MNHEY and CDR2 is SVGAGI. This CDR3 has 13 amino acids. CDR3 region: CASSNSQSYGYTF. The CDR3 DNA reads TGTGCCAGCAGTAACTCCCAGTCCTATGGCTACACCTTC.